This TCR beta chain was documented in a study of T cell changes during pregnancy in multiple sclerosis. The repertoire was sequenced with immunoSEQ multiplex PCR; TCRdb's copy has only in-frame clones and lacks some. The sample shows approximately 34,000 clones, roughly 88% of them seen only once. Germline CDR1 reads SGHKS; CDR2 reads YYEKEE (reference sequence). The CDR3 runs to 14 residues. The junction had 4 bases not matched to a gene; V was cut back by 6 bases and J by 1 base. Source: CD8+ T cells from peripheral blood mononuclear cells, taken after pregnancy. This clonotype was sampled from a female donor with multiple sclerosis, enrolled in a pregnancy study. The chain recombines TRBV5-5 with TRBJ1-1; TRBD1 aligns across 9 bases. The CDR3 DNA reads as TGTGCCAGCAACGGACAGGGGACGAACACTGAAGCTTTCTTT. This encodes CASNGQGTNTEAFF.